Detailed here is one T cell receptor (beta chain). The target of this receptor is not known. No much larger clonotype is one base removed from it; base qualities were not supplied. The sample is drawn from a study of blood T cell repertoires in COVID-19 (dated by TCRdb to between 2020 and 2021). General notes on the study: Samples covering the acute and convalescent phases of COVID-19 were provided by collaborators in the United States, Italy and Spain. Nearly every sample came with metadata listing a de-identified subject ID, COVID-19 status, age in years and sex. Samples were obtained from the ongoing ImmuneRACE study (first 160 participants) and from roughly 1,300 subjects provided by 6 global collaborators. The prospective study material was composed of cDNA or gDNA derived from T cells, B-cell-depleted T cells, or PBMCs. Where available, HLA class I and class II types were obtained from metadata supplied by the sample provider rather than from assay-based typing. The repertoires were released in a freely available public database meant as a resource for research on the immune response to SARS-CoV-2. Subjects who had been exposed to COVID-19, were actively infected with it, or had recovered from it provided the deeply sampled blood TCRbeta repertoires that made up the dataset.

TCRbeta CDR3 regions were amplified from genomic DNA by means of the immunoSEQ Assay, a bias-controlled multiplex PCR. The paper's data handling went like this. Nucleated cell counts per sample were estimated from amplification of reference gene primers within the assay. Sequence reads were collapsed and filtered to measure the absolute abundance of every unique TCRbeta CDR3 rearrangement. Productive Simpson clonality was computed per sample as the square root of Simpson's diversity index over productive rearrangements. TCRdb stores this immuneACCESS table with in-frame sequences only. Part of the clones is absent; in the studies checked, under half of the shortfall reflects unresolved V genes, and no reason is known for the rest. That table is the source of V, J and clone size, and D and trimming were worked out from the DNA. The sample data list a few hundred thousand clones, and more than 70% of these were observed just once. Of the sample, 1.2% is held by the ten largest clones.

Overall study outcomes, separate from this receptor: Clinical and demographic metadata were provided uncurated, with the amount varying by source and participant.

Enrolling through a virtual design, the prospective study's participants ranged in age from roughly 18 to 95 years and lived across more than 20 United States geographic areas. Cohort assignment in the prospective study relied on participant-reported clinical history from a screening survey and a study questionnaire. For ImmuneRACE Cohort 3, a participant was defined as recovered based on two consecutive negative NP/OP PCR tests, clearance by a healthcare professional, or resolution of symptoms. In the prospective study, mobile phlebotomists collected whole blood, serum and a nasopharyngeal or oropharyngeal swab from each participant. Over a roughly 2-month period, participants in the prospective study had the option of providing additional blood draws and questionnaires. Before DNA extraction, prospective study blood samples were shipped either frozen or at room temperature. The germline V gene (reference sequence) sets CDR1 to LNHDA and CDR2 to SQIVND. The CDR3 has 16 amino acids, counting the end cysteine and phenylalanine. The entry retains the CDR3 DNA only, 48 bases that are in frame from base 1. V is pruned by 7 bases and J by 3 bases, leaving 13 bases of the junction without a gene match.

The sequence derives from a young woman who had recovered from COVID-19. Sequencing input: PBMCs or T cells enriched from blood (not recorded which). The chain employs TRBV19 and TRBJ1-2; the junction holds 8 bases that match TRBD1. The CDR3 region: CASTHWDRRLYYGYTF. The DNA sequence is TGTGCCAGTACCCACTGGGACAGGCGTCTCTACTATGGCTACACCTTC. Joined to the reference TRBV19 and TRBJ1-2 proteins, this CDR3 gives the full variable domain: DGGITQSPKYLFRKEGQNVTLSCEQNLNHDAMYWYRQDPGQGLRLIYYSQIVNDFQKGDIAEGYSVSREKKESFPLTVTSAQKNPTAFYLCASTHWDRRLYYGYTFGSGTRLTVV.